One and the same sample provided the 21 T cell receptor beta chains below, sequenced in a study of blood T cell repertoires in COVID-19. Data came from immunoSEQ multiplex PCR; TCRdb stores just in-frame clones and leaves some out. The repertoire consists of about 80,000 clones, with 70% to 80% occurring once and the leading ten covering approximately 15%. Sequences were obtained from peripheral blood. The receptors derive from a man between 65 and 85 years old with active or convalescent COVID-19.

The chain joins TRBV4-2 to TRBJ2-2, with D possibly being TRBD2 (7 bases). Per the germline V gene, CDR1 is LGHNA and CDR2 is YNFKEQ. The ends were cut back, 0 bases at V and 6 bases at J, with 14 bases in the middle. This CDR3 has 16 residues. The CDR3 DNA follows: TGTGCCAGCAGCCAAGAAAGTGGGGGGGCCGCCGGGGAGCTGTTTTTT. Translated, it gives CASSQESGGAAGELFF.

V gene TRBV15 combines with J gene TRBJ1-2; D remains ambiguous. Germline CDR1 and CDR2: LNHNV and YYDKDF (reference sequence). This CDR3 region has 13 residues. V lost 5 bases and J lost 4, with 11 bases in between. CDR3 in amino acids: CATSPERSYGYTF. As DNA, the CDR3 is TGTGCCACCAGCCCTGAAAGGAGCTATGGCTACACCTTC.

This clone was detected many times. The genes are TRBV19 and TRBJ1-5, with D uncertain. Trimming left V 5 bases short and J 2 bases short, with 7 bases between. Per germline, CDR1 LNHDA and CDR2 SQIVND (reference sequence). CDR3 size: 13 residues. CDR3 in amino acids: CASSPPGNQPQHF. The CDR3 DNA reads as TGTGCCAGTAGTCCCCCGGGCAATCAGCCCCAGCATTTT.

This clone was observed a handful of times. The rearrangement uses TRBV29-1 and TRBJ1-2, with 9 bases aligning to TRBD1. There are 13 residues in the CDR3. CDR1 SQVTM and CDR2 ANQGSEA come from the germline V gene. The CDR3: CKIRGQGQYGYTF. The CDR3 nucleotides read TGCAAAATCCGGGGACAGGGCCAGTATGGCTACACCTTC. The complete variable domain, with remaining parts taken from reference TRBV29-1 and TRBJ1-2, reads SAVISQKPSRDICQRGTSLTIQCQVDSQVTMMFWYRQQPGQSLTLIATANQGSEATYESGFVIDKFPISRPNLTFSTLTVSNMSPEDSSIYLCKIRGQGQYGYTFGSGTRLTVV.

The chain joins TRBV2 to TRBJ1-1, with D perhaps matching TRBD1 (5 bases). V was cut by 6 bases and J by 0 bases, with 20 bases left in between. CDR3 size: 17 residues. Looked up from germline, CDR1 is SNHLY and CDR2 is FYNNEI. For the CDR3, the DNA is TGTGCCAGCAGCCCCTCCGCCGGGGGTCTCATGAACACTGAAGCTTTCTTT. Translation: CASSPSAGGLMNTEAFF.

The chain is built from TRBV3-1 (or the pseudogene TRBV3-2) and TRBJ2-2; D possibly corresponds to TRBD1 (6 bases). Germline assignment: CDR1 LGHDT and CDR2 YNNKEL (reference sequence). The CDR3 loop spans 15 amino acids. The germline V and J ends were trimmed by 3 bases and 5 bases, with 13 bases remaining between them. The CDR3 DNA is TGTGCCAGCAGCCAGATGATTACAGGGACCGGGGAGCTGTTTTTT. This gives the protein CASSQMITGTGELFF.

The chain links TRBV12-3 or TRBV12-4 to TRBJ1-6; D remains ambiguous. V gave up 5 bases and J gave up 7 bases, with 9 bases separating them. This CDR3 is 13 amino acids long. CDR3 region: CASSEGMNSPLHF. CDR3 in DNA: TGTGCCAGCAGTGAGGGAATGAATTCACCCCTCCACTTT.

The chain combines TRBV6-5 with TRBJ1-2; perhaps TRBD1 as D (5 bases). Germline lookup yields CDR1 MNHEY and CDR2 SVGAGI. The CDR3 runs 14 residues. The V end was cut by 6 bases, the J end by 6 bases, with 17 bases between. This CDR3 is CASSPHQGRNGYTF. In DNA, the CDR3 is TGTGCCAGCAGCCCCCATCAGGGAAGAAATGGCTACACCTTC.

The chain carries TRBV4-1 and TRBJ2-5; perhaps TRBD2 as D (6 bases). The CDR3 spans 16 residues. Trimming took off 1 base at V and 5 bases at J, with 17 bases between the two ends. Germline assignment: CDR1 MGHRA and CDR2 YSYEKL. CDR3 coding DNA: TGCGCCAGCAGCCAAGTGGGAGCGGGTGGGGAGGAGACCCAGTACTTC. It is translated as CASSQVGAGGEETQYF.

V usage is TRBV29-1 and J usage is TRBJ1-5; D gene uncertain. Between the trimmed V and J ends, which lost 5 bases and 9 bases, there was a span of 17 bases. The CDR3 has 13 amino acids. The germline V gene has CDR1 SQVTM and CDR2 ANQGSEA. The DNA for the CDR3 is TGCAGCGTTTCCCTAGCTCCCGGAGGGCCCCAGCATTTT. This translates into CSVSLAPGGPQHF. The entire variable domain, with the rest obtained from reference TRBV29-1 and TRBJ1-5, is as follows: SAVISQKPSRDICQRGTSLTIQCQVDSQVTMMFWYRQQPGQSLTLIATANQGSEATYESGFVIDKFPISRPNLTFSTLTVSNMSPEDSSIYLCSVSLAPGGPQHFGDGTRLSIL.

This chain uses TRBV6-5 with TRBJ2-7, with TRBD1 matching over 9 bases. With 10 bases clipped from V and 4 bases from J, the junction kept 8 bases outside the gene matches. CDR1 and CDR2 (germline): MNHEY, SVGAGI. This CDR3 is 13 amino acids long. CDR3: CAISSGQGYEQYF. Written as DNA, the CDR3 is TGTGCCATCTCCTCGGGACAGGGTTACGAGCAGTACTTC.

CDR3 DNA sequence: TGTGCCAGCAGCCAAGGGGCACCCGGTGGAGAGACCCAGTACTTC. Translating it yields CASSQGAPGGETQYF. This chain uses TRBV3-1 (or the pseudogene TRBV3-2) with TRBJ2-5; no reliable D call. Trimming cost V 1 base and J 4 bases, with 13 bases left between them. This CDR3 has 15 residues. Germline-derived CDR1 and CDR2 are LGHDT and YNNKEL (reference sequence).

DNA of the CDR3: TGTGCCAGCAGTGAAGCGGGGCGGCAGCCCCAGCATTTT. It codes for CASSEAGRQPQHF. The genes are TRBV2 and TRBJ1-5, with D possibly TRBD1 on 5 matching bases. The CDR3 contains 13 residues. V was clipped by 0 bases and J by 7 bases, with 7 bases between them. CDR1 and CDR2 (germline): SNHLY, FYNNEI.

The J gene is TRBJ2-1, the V gene TRBV7-2; 7 bases are a match to TRBD1. With V trimmed by 3 bases and J by 8 bases, 7 bases remained unmatched. The CDR3 is 14 amino acids. Germline loops: CDR1 SGHTA, CDR2 FQGNSA. CDR3 nucleotide sequence: TGTGCCAGCAGCTTGGTTGCACAGGGGCATGAGCAGTTCTTC. This gives the protein CASSLVAQGHEQFF.

This clone has just one count. The chain has TRBV3-1 (or the pseudogene TRBV3-2) and TRBJ1-4; possible D gene TRBD1, 6 bases. The CDR3 runs to 16 residues. V was trimmed by 3 bases and J by 5 bases, leaving 16 bases between them. The germline V gene encodes CDR1 LGHDT and CDR2 YNNKEL (reference sequence). For the CDR3, the DNA is TGTGCCAGCAGCCACGATTGGGGAGGGGGGAATGAAAAACTGTTTTTT. Its protein product is CASSHDWGGGNEKLFF.

This clone was found many times. Other DNA variants within this sample encode the same CDR3. The chain couples TRBV11-3 to TRBJ1-6, with D possibly being TRBD1 (6 bases). Trimming pared 4 bases from V and 10 bases from J, leaving 20 bases between. This CDR3 is built from 16 residues. The germline V gene encodes CDR1 SGHNT and CDR2 YENEEA. The CDR3 nucleotides read TGTGCCAGCAGCTCGCGGGGGTGGGGGGCTGGATCACCCCTCCACTTT. Its protein is CASSSRGWGAGSPLHF.

The chain links TRBV7-9 to TRBJ2-5, with no clear D. The ends were cut back, 7 bases at V and 5 bases at J, with 14 bases in the middle. The CDR3 sequence is 13 residues long. Germline lookup yields CDR1 SEHNR and CDR2 FQNEAQ (reference sequence). The CDR3, as DNA: TGTGCCAGCAATCCTCCATTACGGGAGACCCAGTACTTC. This gives the protein CASNPPLRETQYF.

V and J are TRBV3-1 (or the pseudogene TRBV3-2) and TRBJ1-2; D call uncertain. Germline values: CDR1 LGHDT, CDR2 YNNKEL (reference sequence). The CDR3 consists of 13 residues. Trimming shortened V by 0 bases and J by 4 bases, and 6 bases separated the two germline ends. The CDR3, as DNA: TGTGCCAGCAGCCAAGAGTCAGTCTATGGCTACACCTTC. Translated, it gives CASSQESVYGYTF.

This clone was detected ten times or more. The gene calls are TRBV5-1 and TRBJ1-5, with 11 bases that match TRBD1. J gave up 7 bases and V 3 bases, and 6 bases lay outside the gene matches. The germline V gene has CDR1 SGHRS and CDR2 YFSETQ. This CDR3 has 15 residues. DNA for the CDR3: TGCGCCAGCAGCTCAACCGGGACAGGGGGGCAGCCCCAGCATTTT. Translated: CASSSTGTGGQPQHF. Combining the CDR3 with reference TRBV5-1 and TRBJ1-5 gives the whole variable domain KAGVTQTPRYLIKTRGQQVTLSCSPISGHRSVSWYQQTPGQGLQFLFEYFSETQRNKGNFPGRFSGRQFSNSRSEMNVSTLELGDSALYLCASSSTGTGGQPQHFGDGTRLSIL.

J is TRBJ1-3 and V is TRBV6-5; tentatively, D is TRBD1 (6 bases). The CDR3 totals 15 residues. The V end was cut by 5 bases, the J end by 0 bases, with 11 bases between. The germline V gene encodes CDR1 MNHEY and CDR2 SVGAGI. In DNA, the CDR3 is TGTGCCAGCAGTCGACAGGTTCGCTCTGGAAACACCATATATTTT. Its translation: CASSRQVRSGNTIYF.

V gene TRBV5-1 combines with J gene TRBJ1-1; 7 bases are shared with TRBD1. Losses at the gene ends were 3 bases for V and 7 bases for J; bases not matched to a gene: 12. The CDR3 has 15 amino acids. Germline CDR1 and CDR2: SGHRS and YFSETQ. CDR3 region: CASSYSGQEGDEAFF. In DNA, the CDR3 is TGCGCCAGCAGCTACTCAGGACAGGAGGGCGATGAAGCTTTCTTT. Full variable domain (outside the CDR3, taken from reference TRBV5-1 and TRBJ1-1): KAGVTQTPRYLIKTRGQQVTLSCSPISGHRSVSWYQQTPGQGLQFLFEYFSETQRNKGNFPGRFSGRQFSNSRSEMNVSTLELGDSALYLCASSYSGQEGDEAFFGQGTRLTVV.